The following is a T cell receptor (beta chain) sequence with its context. Profiled with immunoSEQ multiplex PCR; TCRdb holds only in-frame clones, not every one. The table shows about 89,000 clones, with more than 70% occurring only once. The V end was cut by 5 bases, the J end by 5 bases, with 15 bases between. This CDR3 region has 14 residues. In germline, CDR1 is SGHVS, CDR2 FQNEAQ. This record belongs to a study of control samples from healthy donors and cancer patients. This chain links TRBV7-8 with TRBJ2-5; perhaps TRBD2 as D (5 bases). This TCR derives from a woman aged 40 to 50 in good health. What was sequenced was blood. The CDR3 DNA reads TGTGCCAGCAGCCGCGAGGCGGGCGGGGAGACCCAGTACTTC. Amino acids: CASSREAGGETQYF.